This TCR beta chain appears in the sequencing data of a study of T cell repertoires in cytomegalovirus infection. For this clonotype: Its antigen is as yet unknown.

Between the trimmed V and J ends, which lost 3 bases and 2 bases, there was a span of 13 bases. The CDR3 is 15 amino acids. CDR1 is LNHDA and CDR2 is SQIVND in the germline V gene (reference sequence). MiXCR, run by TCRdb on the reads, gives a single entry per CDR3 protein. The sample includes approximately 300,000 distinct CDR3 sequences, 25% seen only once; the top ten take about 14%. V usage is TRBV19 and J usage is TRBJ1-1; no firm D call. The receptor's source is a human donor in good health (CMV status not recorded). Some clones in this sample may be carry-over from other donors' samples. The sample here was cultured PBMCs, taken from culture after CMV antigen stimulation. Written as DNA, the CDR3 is TGTGCCAGTAGTATCGGGTGGGCCTTTAACACTGAAGCTTTCTTT. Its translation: CASSIGWAFNTEAFF.